One and the same sample provided the 5 T cell receptor beta chains below, sequenced in a study of human T cells and chemical hapten exposure. TCRdb called the RACE reads again in MiXCR, with one record for every CDR3 protein. The table lists around 300,000 distinct CDR3 sequences, approximately 5.8% of them singletons. The time point: pre-sensitization, week 0. Treatment described: therapeutic diphenylcyclopropenone sensitization with weekly scalp DPC. Sequenced material: whole blood, taken in connection with sensitization to the hapten diphenylcyclopropenone (DPC). Receptor source: a woman between 18 and 30 years old with alopecia areata. Some clones in this sample may be carry-over from other donors' samples.

CDR3 protein: CASSYGIAGGPATDTQYF. Written as DNA, the CDR3 is TGTGCCAGCAGTTATGGGATAGCGGGGGGCCCTGCCACAGATACGCAGTATTTT. The genes are TRBV6-2 or TRBV6-3 and TRBJ2-3; TRBD2 agrees at 10 bases. The CDR3 extends over 18 amino acids. Per the germline V gene, CDR1 is MNHEY and CDR2 is SVGEGT. V was pared by 3 bases and J by 2 bases, with 11 bases of the junction left unmatched.

Many counts were recorded for this clonotype. The rearrangement joins TRBV5-1 to TRBJ2-1, with D possibly being TRBD2 (6 bases). This CDR3 region has 15 residues. V lost 0 bases to trimming and J lost 5 bases, with 12 bases between them. Germline V gives CDR1 SGHRS, CDR2 YFSETQ. For the CDR3, the DNA is TGCGCCAGCAGCTTGGTAAGCGGGCCCCACAATGAGCAGTTCTTC. Protein: CASSLVSGPHNEQFF.

This clonotype was observed at least ten times. The chain links TRBV15 to TRBJ1-5; no definite D call. This CDR3 spans 15 amino acids. Germline-derived CDR1 and CDR2 are LNHNV and YYDKDF (reference sequence). Trimming took 3 bases from V and 7 from J, leaving 16 bases between them. In nucleotides, the CDR3 is TGTGCCACCAGCAGGGGAATTGGCCCGGGACAGCCCCAGCATTTT. Translation: CATSRGIGPGQPQHF.

The chain uses TRBV19 and TRBJ2-3, with D perhaps assigned TRBD1 or TRBD2 (5 bases each). Looked up from germline, CDR1 is LNHDA and CDR2 is SQIVND (reference sequence). V gave up 4 bases and J gave up 5 bases, with 16 bases separating them. CDR3 size: 15 residues. CDR3 residues: CASSNPGMGEDTQYF. The CDR3 DNA reads TGTGCCAGTAGTAATCCAGGGATGGGAGAAGATACGCAGTATTTT.

This clonotype was seen at least ten times. The gene calls are TRBV7-8 and TRBJ2-1; 10 bases fit TRBD1. The CDR3 has 18 residues. Per germline, CDR1 SGHVS and CDR2 FQNEAQ. With V trimmed by 5 bases and J by 7 bases, 17 bases remained unmatched. DNA for the CDR3: TGTGCCAGCAGCATACCGAGACAGGGGGCGCCATTAAGGAATGAGCAGTTCTTC. Translation: CASSIPRQGAPLRNEQFF.